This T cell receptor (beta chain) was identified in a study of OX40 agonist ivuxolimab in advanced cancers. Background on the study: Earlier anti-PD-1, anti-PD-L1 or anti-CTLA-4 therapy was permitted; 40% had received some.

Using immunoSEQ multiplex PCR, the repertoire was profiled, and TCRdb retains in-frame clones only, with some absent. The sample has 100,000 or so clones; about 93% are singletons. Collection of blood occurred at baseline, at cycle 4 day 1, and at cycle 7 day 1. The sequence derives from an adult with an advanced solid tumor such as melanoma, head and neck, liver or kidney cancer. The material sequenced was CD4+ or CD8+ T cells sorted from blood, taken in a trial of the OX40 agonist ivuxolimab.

The CDR3 DNA reads as TGTGCCAGCAGCGTGGGCGGGAGAGGCTACGAGCAGTACTTC. Translation: CASSVGGRGYEQYF. The chain couples TRBV9 to TRBJ2-7, with TRBD2 matching 7 bases. The CDR3 runs 14 residues. With V trimmed by 2 bases and J by 3 bases, 5 bases remained unmatched. Germline CDR1 SGDLS, CDR2 YYNGEE.